The 16 T cell receptor beta chains listed next were all sequenced from one sample in a study of blood T cell repertoires in COVID-19. The repertoire was sequenced with immunoSEQ multiplex PCR; TCRdb's copy has only in-frame clones and lacks some. The sample includes 200,000 to 250,000 clones, around 83% of them seen just once. The material sequenced was peripheral blood. The source of these receptors is an elderly woman with COVID-19, enrolled during active disease.

The chain couples TRBV18 to TRBJ2-7; TRBD1 aligns across 9 bases. The V segment lost 3 bases and the J segment 1 base; nucleotides outside the gene matches: 7. The CDR3 consists of 16 residues. CDR1 KGHSH and CDR2 LQKENI come from the germline V gene. The CDR3 region has the DNA TGTGCCAGCTCACCTATAGCACAGGGGGCGTCCTACGAGCAGTACTTC. It codes for CASSPIAQGASYEQYF.

The rearrangement uses TRBV30 and TRBJ2-7; maybe TRBD1 (6 bases). This CDR3 has 13 amino acids. Trimming left V 2 bases short and J 1 base short, with 9 bases between. The germline gives CDR1 GTSNPN, CDR2 SVGIG (reference sequence). The CDR3 protein is CAWSNDRSYEQYF. CDR3 DNA sequence: TGTGCCTGGAGTAATGACAGGTCCTACGAGCAGTACTTC.

The chain has TRBV6-5 and TRBJ1-2, with 7 bases lining up with TRBD1. With V trimmed by 2 bases and J by 4 bases, 4 bases remained unmatched. The germline V gene encodes CDR1 MNHEY and CDR2 SVGAGI. This CDR3 comprises 14 residues. The CDR3 region is CASSYTGASYGYTF. In DNA, the CDR3 is TGTGCCAGCAGTTACACAGGGGCTTCCTATGGCTACACCTTC.

A few counts support this clone. This rearrangement joins TRBV9 to TRBJ2-2, with 7 bases lining up with TRBD2. The CDR3 spans 19 residues. With 0 bases clipped from V and 3 bases from J, the junction kept 14 bases outside the gene matches. Germline CDR1 reads SGDLS; CDR2 reads YYNGEE. CDR3 amino acids: CASSVEAFGARGDTGELFF. The CDR3 nucleotides read TGTGCCAGCAGCGTAGAGGCCTTCGGGGCCCGGGGGGACACCGGGGAGCTGTTTTTT. Variable domain in full (rest from reference TRBV9 and TRBJ2-2): DSGVTQTPKHLITATGQRVTLRCSPRSGDLSVYWYQQSLDQGLQFLIQYYNGEERAKGNILERFSAQQFPDLHSELNLSSLELGDSALYFCASSVEAFGARGDTGELFFGEGSRLTVL.

The rearrangement uses TRBV6-5 and TRBJ1-3, with TRBD1 matching over 7 bases. Germline loops: CDR1 MNHEY, CDR2 SVGAGI. Unmatched junction bases numbered 5, after V lost 6 bases and J lost 0 bases. The CDR3 runs 15 residues. The CDR3 spells CASRVQGNSGNTIYF. The DNA for the CDR3 is TGTGCCAGCAGGGTACAGGGGAACTCTGGAAACACCATATATTTT.

This chain joins TRBV7-3 and TRBJ2-7; tentatively, D is TRBD1 (5 bases). V was cut by 0 bases and J by 6 bases, with 6 bases left in between. CDR1 and CDR2 (germline): SGHTA, FQGTGA. This CDR3 has 12 residues. The CDR3 DNA follows: TGTGCCAGCAGCTTAACAAGGGGCGAGCAGTACTTC. This gives the protein CASSLTRGEQYF.

The chain carries TRBV28 and TRBJ2-7, with TRBD1 matching 10 bases. The CDR3 runs to 14 residues. CDR1 is MDHEN and CDR2 is SYDVKM in the germline V gene. Germline trimming cut 7 bases from V and 3 bases from J; bases unmatched to any gene: 6. The CDR3 region is CASTEGTGDYEQYF. CDR3 nucleotides: TGTGCCAGCACCGAAGGGACAGGGGACTACGAGCAGTACTTC.

This chain links TRBV5-6 with TRBJ1-2; TRBD1 is a possible D gene (5 bases). This CDR3 comprises 13 residues. Trimming stripped 2 bases from V and 5 bases from J, with 10 bases between. The germline V gene encodes CDR1 SGHDT and CDR2 YYEEEE. CDR3 nucleotides: TGTGCCAGCAGCTTACGGGGGTCTTATGGCTACACCTTC. This encodes CASSLRGSYGYTF.

V and J are TRBV5-5 and TRBJ2-3; 11 nucleotides align to TRBD2. The CDR3 runs to 16 residues. Per the germline V gene, CDR1 is SGHKS and CDR2 is YYEKEE (reference sequence). V lost 3 bases, J lost 1 base, and 4 bases stayed unmatched. CDR3: CASSSTSGGRTDTQYF. The CDR3 nucleotides are TGTGCCAGCAGCTCCACTAGCGGGGGACGCACAGATACGCAGTATTTT.

The chain employs TRBV7-8 and TRBJ1-2; D is unclear. V lost 4 bases and J lost 8, with 14 bases in between. This CDR3 region has 13 residues. CDR1 SGHVS and CDR2 FQNEAQ come from the germline V gene. CDR3 DNA sequence: TGTGCCAGCAGCTCCCGCGGGAATGGAGGCTACACCTTC. Protein product: CASSSRGNGGYTF. The whole variable domain, remainder taken from reference TRBV7-8 and TRBJ1-2, is GAGVSQSPRYKVAKRGQDVALRCDPISGHVSLFWYQQALGQGPEFLTYFQNEAQLDKSGLPSDRFFAERPEGSVSTLKIQRTQQEDSAVYLCASSSRGNGGYTFGSGTRLTVV.

This clone showed up just a few times. The chain links TRBV6-4 to TRBJ1-4; possible D gene TRBD1, 5 bases. CDR1 is MRHNA, CDR2 SNTAGT, per germline. The CDR3 runs to 16 residues. V shed 2 bases and J shed 8 bases, with 18 bases lying between them. This CDR3 reads CASSDPIWGLGEKLFF. The CDR3 DNA reads as TGTGCCAGCAGTGACCCAATTTGGGGCCTCGGAGAAAAACTGTTTTTT.

The chain employs TRBV10-2 and TRBJ1-3; a weak D match, TRBD1 (5 bases). The CDR3 spans 13 residues. The germline gives CDR1 WSHSY, CDR2 SAAADI. The germline V and J ends were trimmed by 6 bases and 9 bases, with 15 bases remaining between them. CDR3 residues: CASSQTERSTIYF. The CDR3 region has the DNA TGCGCCAGCAGCCAGACAGAGAGGAGCACCATATATTTT.

The chain uses TRBV12-5 and TRBJ2-7; TRBD2 matches 8 bases. The V and J ends lost 2 bases and 0 bases, in that order; junction bases with no gene match: 12. This CDR3 spans 18 amino acids. The germline gives CDR1 LGHNT, CDR2 FRNRAP. The CDR3 sequence: CASGLLNRAGVPSYEQYF. Written as DNA, the CDR3 is TGTGCTAGTGGTTTGTTGAACCGAGCGGGAGTCCCCTCCTACGAGCAGTACTTC.

V usage is TRBV28 and J usage is TRBJ2-1, with TRBD2 identical over 8 bases. This CDR3 has 16 amino acids. V lost 1 base, J lost 6 bases, and 8 bases stayed unmatched. CDR1 and CDR2 (germline): MDHEN, SYDVKM. The CDR3 here is CASSLYVSGTANEQFF. CDR3 coding DNA: TGTGCCAGCAGTTTATATGTTAGCGGGACCGCCAATGAGCAGTTCTTC.

The chain combines TRBV11-2 with TRBJ1-2; TRBD1 aligns across 7 bases. V dropped 5 bases and J dropped 2; count of bases not matched to a gene: 2. CDR3 length: 13 residues. Germline V gives CDR1 SGHAT, CDR2 FQNNGV. The DNA for the CDR3 is TGTGCCAGCAGCCGGGGACAGAACTATGGCTACACCTTC. Protein: CASSRGQNYGYTF.

The V and J genes are TRBV5-1 and TRBJ2-2; TRBD2 matches 9 bases. Germline V gives CDR1 SGHRS, CDR2 YFSETQ. Trimming took 2 bases from V and 5 from J; bases not matched to a gene: 7. The CDR3 is 16 residues long. The CDR3 loop is CASSFPGLASTGELFF. CDR3 DNA: TGCGCCAGCAGCTTTCCGGGACTAGCAAGTACCGGGGAGCTGTTTTTT.